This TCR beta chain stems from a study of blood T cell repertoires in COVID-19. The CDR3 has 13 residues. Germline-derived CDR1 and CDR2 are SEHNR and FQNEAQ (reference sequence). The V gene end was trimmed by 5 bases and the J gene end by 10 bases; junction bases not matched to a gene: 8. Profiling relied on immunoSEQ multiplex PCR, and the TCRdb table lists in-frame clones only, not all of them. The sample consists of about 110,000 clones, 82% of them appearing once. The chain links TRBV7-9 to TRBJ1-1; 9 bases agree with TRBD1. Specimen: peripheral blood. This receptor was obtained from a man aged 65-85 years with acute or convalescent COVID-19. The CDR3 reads CASSLGQGSGAFF. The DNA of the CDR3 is TGTGCCAGCAGCCTTGGACAGGGGTCGGGAGCTTTCTTT.